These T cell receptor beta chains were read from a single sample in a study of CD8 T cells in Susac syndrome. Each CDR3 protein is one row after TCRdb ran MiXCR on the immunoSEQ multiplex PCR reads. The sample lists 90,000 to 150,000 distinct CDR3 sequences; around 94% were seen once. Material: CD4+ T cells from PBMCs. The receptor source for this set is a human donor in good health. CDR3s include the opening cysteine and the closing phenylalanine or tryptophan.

CDR3 protein: CASSLETSSMREQYF; V gene: TRBV7-2
CDR3 protein: CASSPSSGFSYEQYF; V gene: TRBV18
CDR3 protein: CASSSLAGGPGDQETQYF; V gene: TRBV5-6
CDR3 protein: CASSLSPNDEQYF; V gene: TRBV27
CDR3 protein: CASLGGTYGGKQFF; V gene: TRBV19
CDR3 protein: CASGAGSGEYGYTF; V gene: TRBV28
CDR3 protein: CASSEIIGSEQFF; V gene: TRBV2
CDR3 protein: CASSFSGTGKYEQYF; V gene: TRBV7-2
CDR3 protein: CSVGDTEAFF; V gene: TRBV29-1
CDR3 protein: CASSIARGRHEKLFF; V gene: TRBV19
CDR3 protein: CALLSGASSYNEQFF; V gene: TRBV30
CDR3 protein: CASSLAPDSRENEQFF; V gene: TRBV7-6
CDR3 protein: CASSLGLPGTQYF; V gene: TRBV28
CDR3 protein: CASSQDRRLREQYF; V gene: TRBV4-3
CDR3 protein: CASSGGTGGEKLFF; V gene: TRBV2
CDR3 protein: CASSPPGRPKEETQYF; V gene: TRBV18
CDR3 protein: CAWTASGTLYEQYF; V gene: TRBV30
CDR3 protein: CASSIRPGAFQETQYF; V gene: TRBV19
CDR3 protein: CASSQSGATETDTQYF; V gene: TRBV4-2
CDR3 protein: CASSGSSGGYQETQYF; V gene: TRBV9
CDR3 protein: CASSAPRRTDTQYF; V gene: TRBV19
CDR3 protein: CASSQDPGAGNTIYF; V gene: TRBV4-2
CDR3 protein: CASSLGGRSSETQYF; V gene: TRBV7-3
CDR3 protein: CAWSRGYGYTF; V gene: TRBV30
CDR3 protein: CASSTGQGAYEQYF; V gene: TRBV9
CDR3 protein: CSARPFTSRDRASVVEETQYF; V gene: TRBV20-1
CDR3 protein: CASSTRTPPGDTQYF; V gene: TRBV2
CDR3 protein: CASSLESGTGVRNEQFF; V gene: TRBV5-1
CDR3 protein: CSEMTGGRETQYF; V gene: TRBV20-1
CDR3 protein: CASSQGPSSGNTIYF; V gene: TRBV7-2
CDR3 protein: CASTGQIDNEQFF; V gene: TRBV7-2
CDR3 protein: CASSPKPAGAPEQYF; V gene: TRBV9
CDR3 protein: CASSLDPLTADNEQFF; V gene: TRBV7-9
CDR3 protein: CASSRREKGEQYF; V gene: TRBV27
CDR3 protein: CASSPPGGRDTQYF; V gene: TRBV18
CDR3 protein: CATSGLAGARDTQYF; V gene: TRBV24-1
CDR3 protein: CASSLDSGNTQYF; V gene: TRBV5-1
CDR3 protein: CASSLRGGYTF; V gene: TRBV7-9
CDR3 protein: CASRFSGNTIYF; V gene: TRBV6-1
CDR3 protein: CASSQNTGELFF; V gene: TRBV3-1
CDR3 protein: CASSPIYPPLSGETQYF; V gene: TRBV28
CDR3 protein: CASSPPGTRSGVLTF; V gene: TRBV6-1
CDR3 protein: CASSLVGDSLYEQYF; V gene: TRBV5-1
CDR3 protein: CASSSTLGTESPYEQYF; V gene: TRBV28
CDR3 protein: CASSYSNSLSNEQFF; V gene: TRBV6-6
CDR3 protein: CASSLINAGTGDEQYF; V gene: TRBV7-8
CDR3 protein: CSVAWDTDTQYF; V gene: TRBV20-1
CDR3 protein: CASSAGNEKLFF; V gene: TRBV5-6